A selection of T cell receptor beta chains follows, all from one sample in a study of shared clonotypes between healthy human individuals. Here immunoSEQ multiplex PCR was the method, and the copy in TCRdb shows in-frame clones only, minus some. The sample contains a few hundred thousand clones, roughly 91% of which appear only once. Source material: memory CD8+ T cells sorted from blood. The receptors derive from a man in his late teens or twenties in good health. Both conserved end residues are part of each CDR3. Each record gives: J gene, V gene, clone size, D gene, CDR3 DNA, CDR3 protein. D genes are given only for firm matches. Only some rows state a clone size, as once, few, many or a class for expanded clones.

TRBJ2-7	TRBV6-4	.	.	TGTGCCAGCATAATGGACACCTACGAGCAGTACTTC	CASIMDTYEQYF
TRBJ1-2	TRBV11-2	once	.	TGTGCCAGCAGGCCTACAGGGTCCTATGGCTACACCTTC	CASRPTGSYGYTF
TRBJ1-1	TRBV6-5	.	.	TGTGCCAGCAGTTACGCTTACCCCTTGTCGAACACTGAAGCTTTCTTT	CASSYAYPLSNTEAFF
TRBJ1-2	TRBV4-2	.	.	TGTGCCAGCAGCCAAGATGCTAGTTCTGTCAGGAACAACTATGGCTACACCTTC	CASSQDASSVRNNYGYTF
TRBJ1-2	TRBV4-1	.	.	TGCGCCAGCAGCCAATGGGACACCTCACAAGCAATCAATGGCTACACCTTC	CASSQWDTSQAINGYTF
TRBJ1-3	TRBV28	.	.	TGTGCCAGCAGTTCCTACAGGGCCCCCTCTGGAAACACCATATATTTT	CASSSYRAPSGNTIYF
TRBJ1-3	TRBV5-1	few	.	TGCGCCAGCAGCTTGGACAGCTCTGGAAACACCATATATTTT	CASSLDSSGNTIYF
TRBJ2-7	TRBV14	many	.	TGTGCCAGCAGCCCTCCGGCGTTGGGGCAGAGACTCGAGCAGTACTTC	CASSPPALGQRLEQYF
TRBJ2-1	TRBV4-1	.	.	TGCGCCAGCAGCAACCGGGACGCCCCCCTGAATGAGCAGTTCTTC	CASSNRDAPLNEQFF
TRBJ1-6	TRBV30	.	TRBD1	TGTGCCTGGAGTGTTGGTCAGGGGGGTTCACCCCTCCACTTT	CAWSVGQGGSPLHF
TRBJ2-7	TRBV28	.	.	TGTGCCAGCAGTTTACCCCTCGACAGCCTAGGAGCCTACGAGCAGTACTTC	CASSLPLDSLGAYEQYF
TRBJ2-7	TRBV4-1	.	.	TGCGCCAGCAGCCAAGAACCGGAGCAGAGCTCCTACGAGCAGTACTTC	CASSQEPEQSSYEQYF
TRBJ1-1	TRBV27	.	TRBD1	TGTGCCAGCAGTTTACAGGGGGGCACTGAAGCTTTCTTT	CASSLQGGTEAFF
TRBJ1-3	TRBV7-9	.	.	TGTGCCAGCAGCCTAATCGGACAGGGAAACACCATATATTTT	CASSLIGQGNTIYF
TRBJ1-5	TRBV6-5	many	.	TGTGCCAGCAGTTACTCGAAAGCAAATCAGCCCCAGCATTTT	CASSYSKANQPQHF
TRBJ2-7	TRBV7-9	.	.	TGTGCCAGCAGCCCGGCCGGGACTGAAGCCAACGAGCAGTACTTC	CASSPAGTEANEQYF
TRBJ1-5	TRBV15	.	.	TGTGCCACCAGCAGAGTGGGACTGGGCTGGGCTCAGCCCCAGCATTTT	CATSRVGLGWAQPQHF
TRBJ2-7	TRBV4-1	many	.	TGCGCCAGCAGCCAAGTACAGGACTACGAGCAGTACTTC	CASSQVQDYEQYF
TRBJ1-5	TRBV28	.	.	TGTGCCAGCAGTTTACCCCAGGGATGGGGCAATCAGCCCCAGCATTTT	CASSLPQGWGNQPQHF
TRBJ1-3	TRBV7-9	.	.	TGTGCCAGCAGCTTAGTAGGGGCCCCCTCTGGAAACACCATATATTTT	CASSLVGAPSGNTIYF
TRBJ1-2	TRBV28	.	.	TGTGCCAGCATCCGAGGTTGGGGGGATGACGGCTACACCTTC	CASIRGWGDDGYTF
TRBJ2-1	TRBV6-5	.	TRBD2	TGTGCCAGCAGTCGGACTAGCGGGAGTTATGATGAGCAGTTCTTC	CASSRTSGSYDEQFF
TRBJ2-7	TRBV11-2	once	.	TGTGCCAGCACCTCGTTTTCCAGGGGGGGGCACGAGCAGTACTTC	CASTSFSRGGHEQYF
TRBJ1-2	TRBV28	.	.	TGTGCCAGCAGTTCGACAATTTATGGCTACACCTTC	CASSSTIYGYTF
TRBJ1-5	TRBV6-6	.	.	TGTGCCAGCAGGGTGGGGCATAGCAATCAGCCCCAGCATTTT	CASRVGHSNQPQHF
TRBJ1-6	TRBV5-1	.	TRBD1	TGCGCCAGCAGCTTGGGTTGGGGACAGGGCGTGTGGTCACCCCTCCACTTT	CASSLGWGQGVWSPLHF
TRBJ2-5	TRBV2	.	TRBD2	TGTGCCAGCAGTACCGGGGGGTACCAAGAGACCCAGTACTTC	CASSTGGYQETQYF
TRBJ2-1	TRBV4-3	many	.	TGCGCCAGCAGCCAAGATCTTGACAGGACAATCTACAATGAGCAGTTCTTC	CASSQDLDRTIYNEQFF
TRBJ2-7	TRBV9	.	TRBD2	TGTGCCAGCAGCGTAGCTAGCGGGTCCGCCTACGAGCAGTACTTC	CASSVASGSAYEQYF
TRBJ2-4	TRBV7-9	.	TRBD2	TGTGCCAGCAGCCCAGCTGGGACTAGTAGAGTGGTTCAGTACTTC	CASSPAGTSRVVQYF
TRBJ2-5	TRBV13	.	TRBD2	TGTGCCAGCAGCATCCGACTAGCGGGGAGGGAAGAGACCCAGTACTTC	CASSIRLAGREETQYF
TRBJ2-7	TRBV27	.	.	TGTGCCAGCACCCAGGGAGCCTACGAGCAGTACTTC	CASTQGAYEQYF
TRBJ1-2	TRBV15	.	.	TGTGCCACCAGTACGGCCCCGGGACAAATCTATGGCTACACCTTC	CATSTAPGQIYGYTF
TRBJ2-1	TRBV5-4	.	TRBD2	TGTGCCAGCGGGGCGGGAGGAGCCTACAATGAGCAGTTCTTC	CASGAGGAYNEQFF
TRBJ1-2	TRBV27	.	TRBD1	TGTGCCAGCAGTTTATCCCGGGACAGCCTGCCACTTATGGGCTACACCTTC	CASSLSRDSLPLMGYTF
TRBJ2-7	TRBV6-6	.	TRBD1	TGTGCCAGCAGAACAACAGGGGAATGGTTCGGCTACGAGCAGTACTTC	CASRTTGEWFGYEQYF
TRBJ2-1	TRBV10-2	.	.	TGCGCCAGCAGTGCCGACGGAGAAGCTCAGTTCTTC	CASSADGEAQFF
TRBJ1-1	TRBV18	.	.	TGTGCCAGCTCACCCCCTGGACCGTTGAAGACTGAAGCTTTCTTT	CASSPPGPLKTEAFF
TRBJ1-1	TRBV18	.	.	TGTGCCAGCTCACCTTACAGACACACTGAAGCTTTCTTT	CASSPYRHTEAFF
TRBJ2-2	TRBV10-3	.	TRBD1	TGTGCCGTAAGGACAGGGTTTAAAACCGGGGAGCTGTTTTTT	CAVRTGFKTGELFF
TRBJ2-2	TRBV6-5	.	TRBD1	TGTGCCAGCAGGCCGGACAGGGGGGAAACCAGGGAGCTGTTTTTT	CASRPDRGETRELFF
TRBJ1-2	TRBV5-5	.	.	TGTGCCAGCAGCTTGTTAGAGGGAGGTTTCAACTATGGCTACACCTTC	CASSLLEGGFNYGYTF
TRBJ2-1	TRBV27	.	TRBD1	TGTGCCAGCAGTCCTGGGACAGCAATTTTGCAGTTCTTC	CASSPGTAILQFF
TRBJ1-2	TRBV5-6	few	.	TGTGCCAGCAGCCCTGGTGCGGGTGATGGCTACACCTTC	CASSPGAGDGYTF
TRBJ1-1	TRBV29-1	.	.	TGCAGCGTTGAGGGGGGGGCGAGCACTGAAGCTTTCTTT	CSVEGGASTEAFF
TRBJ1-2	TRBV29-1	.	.	TGCAGCGTAGATTCCGGGCCTGGCTACACCTTC	CSVDSGPGYTF
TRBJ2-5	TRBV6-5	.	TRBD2	TGTGCCAGCAGCTTCGGGGGGGCCGGAGAGACCCAGTACTTC	CASSFGGAGETQYF
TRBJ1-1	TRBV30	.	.	TGTGCCTGGAGTGTAGCGGAGGTCTCGGGCGCTGAAGCTTTCTTT	CAWSVAEVSGAEAFF
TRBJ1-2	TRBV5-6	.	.	TGTGCCAGCAGCTGGGGACCGGTGAACTATGGCTACACCTTC	CASSWGPVNYGYTF
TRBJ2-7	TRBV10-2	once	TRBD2	TGCGCCATTCCTGTGACTAGCGGGACGCTGTATTCCTACGAGCAGTACTTC	CAIPVTSGTLYSYEQYF
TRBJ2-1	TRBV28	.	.	TGTGCCAGCAGTTTCAGGGGAGGTGATGAGCAGTTCTTC	CASSFRGGDEQFF
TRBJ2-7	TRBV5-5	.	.	TGTGCCAGCAGCAAACTTAACCCGGGATCTCCAATCTACGAGCAGTACTTC	CASSKLNPGSPIYEQYF
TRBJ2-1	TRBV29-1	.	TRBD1	TGCAGCGGGGGGACAGGGCCGGGGAATGAGCAGTTCTTC	CSGGTGPGNEQFF
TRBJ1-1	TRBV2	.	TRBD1	TGTGCCAGCAGTGGGACAGGGGCTTACATGAACACTGAAGCTTTCTTT	CASSGTGAYMNTEAFF
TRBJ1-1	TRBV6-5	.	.	TGTGCCAGCAGTTACGTCTCTGAGAACAACACTGAAGCTTTCTTT	CASSYVSENNTEAFF
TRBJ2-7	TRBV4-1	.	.	TGCGCCAGCAGCCAAGAAACCAGGGGAGTTAACGAGCAGTACTTC	CASSQETRGVNEQYF
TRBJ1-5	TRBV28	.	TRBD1	TGTGCCAGCAGCAACAGGGGCGGCCAGCCCCAGCATTTT	CASSNRGGQPQHF
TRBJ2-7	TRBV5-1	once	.	TGCGCCAGCAGCTTGAACAGTGGGTCCTACGAGCAGTACTTC	CASSLNSGSYEQYF
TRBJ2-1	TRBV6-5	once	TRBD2	TGTGCCAGCAGCCCGGCGGGACTAAATGAGCAGTTCTTC	CASSPAGLNEQFF